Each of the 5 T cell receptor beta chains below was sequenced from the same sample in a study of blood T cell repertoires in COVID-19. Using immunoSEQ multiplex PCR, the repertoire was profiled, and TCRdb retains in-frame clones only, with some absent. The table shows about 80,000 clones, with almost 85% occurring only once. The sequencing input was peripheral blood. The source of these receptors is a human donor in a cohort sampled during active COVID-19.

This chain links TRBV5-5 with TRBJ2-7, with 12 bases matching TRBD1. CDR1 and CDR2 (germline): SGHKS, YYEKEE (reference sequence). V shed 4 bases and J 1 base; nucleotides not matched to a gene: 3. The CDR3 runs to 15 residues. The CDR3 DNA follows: TGTGCCAGCAGCGGGACAGGGGGCGCTTCCTACGAGCAGTACTTC. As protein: CASSGTGGASYEQYF. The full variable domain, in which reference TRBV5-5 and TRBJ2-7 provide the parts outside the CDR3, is DAGVTQSPTHLIKTRGQQVTLRCSPISGHKSVSWYQQVLGQGPQFIFQYYEKEERGRGNFPDRFSARQFPNYSSELNVNALLLGDSALYLCASSGTGGASYEQYFGPGTRLTVT.

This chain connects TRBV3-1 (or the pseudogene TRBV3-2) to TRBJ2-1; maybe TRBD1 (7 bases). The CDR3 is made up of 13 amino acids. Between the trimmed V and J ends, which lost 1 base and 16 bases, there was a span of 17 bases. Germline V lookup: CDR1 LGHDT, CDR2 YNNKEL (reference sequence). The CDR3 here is CASSQGQGGVAFF. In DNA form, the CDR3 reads TGTGCCAGCAGCCAAGGGCAGGGGGGCGTTGCATTCTTC.

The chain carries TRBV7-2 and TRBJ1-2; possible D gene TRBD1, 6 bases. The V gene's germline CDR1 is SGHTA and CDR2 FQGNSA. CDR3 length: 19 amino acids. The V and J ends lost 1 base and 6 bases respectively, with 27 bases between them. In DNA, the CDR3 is TGTGCCAGCAGCTTAGTGGTTGGGCCGCCCACCGGGGACATAAATGGCTACACCTTC. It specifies CASSLVVGPPTGDINGYTF.

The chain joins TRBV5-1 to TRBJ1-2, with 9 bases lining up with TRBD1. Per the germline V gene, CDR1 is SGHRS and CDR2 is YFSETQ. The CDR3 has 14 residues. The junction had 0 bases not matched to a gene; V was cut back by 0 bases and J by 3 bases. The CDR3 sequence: CASSLGTGDYGYTF. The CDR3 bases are TGCGCCAGCAGCTTGGGGACAGGGGACTATGGCTACACCTTC.

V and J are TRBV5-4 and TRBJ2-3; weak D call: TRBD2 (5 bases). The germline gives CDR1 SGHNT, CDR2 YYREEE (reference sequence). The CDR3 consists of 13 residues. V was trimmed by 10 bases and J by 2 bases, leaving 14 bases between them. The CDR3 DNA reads TGTGCCTGGGAGAGGCAGATCACAGATACGCAGTATTTT. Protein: CAWERQITDTQYF.